The sequence of this TCR beta chain was determined in a study of T cells in Graves' hyperthyroidism and ophthalmopathy (dated 2019 in TCRdb). General notes on the study: Peripheral blood was sampled at the time of initial diagnosis, prior to any treatment. A discovery cohort of about a hundred patients, fewer than 50 with Graves' ophthalmopathy and more than 55 with stable Graves' hyperthyroidism, was used to find distinguishing TCR V-J signatures. Prospective prediction of ophthalmopathy was tested in an independent validation cohort consisting of roughly 19 hyperthyroidism patients and 15 or so patients who later progressed to ophthalmopathy. For training and testing, the 100 or so patients in the discovery cohort were randomly divided in a 7:3 ratio. In addition, the study compared T-cell repertoires in thyroid tissue and in blood from about 6 Graves' hyperthyroidism patients. Following sampling, methimazole starting at 30 mg daily was given to hyperthyroidism patients, and high-dose intravenous methylprednisolone was given to ophthalmopathy patients. TCR Vbeta CDR3 sequencing of approximately 140 peripheral blood samples (roughly 41 ophthalmopathy, 75 hyperthyroidism and roughly 17 progressor patients) is reported in the paper.

Hyperthyroidism patients were aged 18 to 65 years and newly diagnosed, with disease duration of less than 2 months. Exclusion was applied to patients with uncontrolled infections, other autoimmune diseases, pregnancy or lactation. Clinical symptoms, serum thyroxine and TRAb, thyroid ultrasound, and orbital computed tomography formed the basis for the diagnoses. Blood from progressor patients was collected at the time of first diagnosis with hyperthyroidism, before any ophthalmopathy symptoms had appeared. PBMCs were separated from about 10 ml of fresh peripheral blood using Ficoll-Paque density gradient centrifugation. Patients classed as progressors first received a Graves' hyperthyroidism diagnosis and then went on to develop ophthalmopathy during follow-up. Total RNA was extracted using Trizol reagent, and RNA quality was assessed on an Agilent 2100 Bioanalyzer. Relative to germline, V is missing 1 base and J is missing 0 bases, with 7 bases of the junction outside any gene match. From its cysteine to its phenylalanine, the CDR3 spans 17 amino acids. The CDR3 DNA has 51 bases and is translated from base 1. For CDR1 and CDR2, the germline V gene lists SGHTA and FQGNSA.

There are a few counts of this clonotype. This receptor's antigen is unknown. Base quality data are lacking; no much larger clone is found one base away. The TCR beta CDR3 regions were amplified from RNA transcripts. The TCR CDR3 was subjected to a first round of RT-PCR using the HTBI primer set and the Qiagen OneStep RT-PCR kit. Libraries were constructed in a second round of multiplex PCR, after which size selection and purification were carried out. Libraries were sequenced paired-end with 100 bp reads on an Illumina HiSeq2000. The authors processed their data as follows. SOAPnuke was used to process the raw data, with reads discarded if the reads contained adapters or uncalled bases, had a mean Phred below 15, or lacked an exact constant-primer or identifier match. High-quality paired reads were merged using COPE v1.2.5, and each unique nucleotide sequence was defined as a clonotype. MiTCR v1.1 was used to align clonotypes to the IMGT TRBV, TRBD and TRBJ reference segments. The analysis was restricted to V-J combinations with a frequency above 0.0001, which together covered 98% to 99.2% of the repertoires. A TCS score was defined as the ratio between F50 (clonal expansion) and ExV (chaos), using BLOSUM62-based TCRdist between CDR3 peptides within each V-J. Welch's t-statistics and random forest reduced several hundred V-J features to under 15, which were used in a naive Bayes classifier (R e1071). The raw public data were reprocessed by TCRdb itself: fastp quality trimming at Q25, MiXCR clonotype calling, in-frame beta chains only. Every CDR3 protein is listed once, alongside the most common genes and DNA of its rows. The V and J calls shown here were made by TCRdb, not taken from the authors' results. This sample lists a few hundred thousand distinct CDR3 sequences; about 13% were detected once. Less than 25% of the sample rests with the top ten.

Overall results and qualifications from the work: A model built on a 13 V-J signature distinguished ophthalmopathy from stable hyperthyroidism, reaching 87.88% sensitivity and approximately 83% specificity in cross-validation and 80%/75% in testing. Blood samples also contained most of the expanded thyroid clonotypes (frequency above 0.001), which suggests that blood repertoires may reflect thyroid immune responses. In validation, progression to ophthalmopathy was predicted by the model with 70% to 71% sensitivity and 72.22% specificity, a median of approximately 7.1 months before onset. No statistical method was used to fix the sample size in advance, and group allocation was not hidden from the investigators.

The sequence links TRBV7-2 to TRBJ2-3; 7 junctional bases match TRBD2. This TCR was sampled from a man younger than 40 with Graves' hyperthyroidism that later progressed to Graves' ophthalmopathy. Material for sequencing was blood. CDR3 loop: CASSLVRLAESTDTQYF. The base sequence is TGTGCCAGCAGCTTAGTTCGGCTAGCGGAAAGCACAGATACGCAGTATTTT. The CDR3, completed at both ends by the reference TRBV7-2 and TRBJ2-3 genes, gives the full variable domain GAGVSQSPSNKVTEKGKDVELRCDPISGHTALYWYRQSLGQGLEFLIYFQGNSAPDKSGLPSDRFSAERTGGSVSTLTIQRTQQEDSAVYLCASSLVRLAESTDTQYFGPGTRLTVL.